These T cell receptor beta chains were read from a single sample in a study of cytomegalovirus exposure and HLA in healthy donors. Using immunoSEQ multiplex PCR, the repertoire was profiled, and TCRdb retains in-frame clones only, with some absent. Of approximately 110,000 clones listed, 55% to 70% are singletons. The sample taken for sequencing was PBMCs. The receptor source for this set is a woman aged 25 to 39 in good health and CMV-seronegative. The CDR3 runs from the conserved cysteine through the conserved F or W. Each record gives: D gene, V gene, J gene, clone size, CDR3 protein, CDR3 DNA. D genes are given only for firm matches. Not every row has a clone size; where given, it reads once, few, many or a size class.

NA	TRBV7-2	TRBJ2-5	NA	CASSLSRGQQETQYF	TGTGCCAGCAGCTTGAGCCGAGGACAGCAAGAGACCCAGTACTTC
NA	TRBV29-1	TRBJ1-2	few	CSVVEQGTNYGYTF	TGCAGCGTTGTAGAACAGGGAACAAACTATGGCTACACCTTC
TRBD2	TRBV6-4	TRBJ2-2	NA	CASSAASGSPGELFF	TGTGCCAGCAGTGCGGCTAGCGGGAGTCCCGGGGAGCTGTTTTTT
NA	TRBV28	TRBJ2-5	few	CASSSAVPGETQYF	TGTGCCAGCAGTTCGGCGGTGCCGGGAGAGACCCAGTACTTC
NA	TRBV11-1	TRBJ1-1	few	CASSPGLLNTEAFF	TGTGCCAGCAGCCCCGGACTCCTGAACACTGAAGCTTTCTTT
NA	TRBV25-1	TRBJ2-2	NA	CASSDGLTANTGELFF	TGTGCCAGCAGTGACGGGCTGACAGCGAACACCGGGGAGCTGTTTTTT
NA	TRBV14	TRBJ1-2	NA	CASSSLAGSGYTF	TGTGCCAGCAGCTCCTTAGCGGGGTCCGGCTACACCTTC
TRBD1	TRBV5-4	TRBJ1-6	few	CASTMGGTGAIGSPLHF	TGTGCCAGCACCATGGGTGGGACAGGGGCTATTGGTTCACCCCTCCACTTT
TRBD1	TRBV30	TRBJ1-5	NA	CAWSETGTGNNQPQHF	TGTGCCTGGAGTGAAACCGGGACAGGGAACAATCAGCCCCAGCATTTT
NA	TRBV18	TRBJ1-4	NA	CASSLPQGGEKLFF	TGTGCCAGCTCACTACCCCAGGGTGGCGAAAAACTGTTTTTT
NA	TRBV27	TRBJ1-3	NA	CASSLGGVGNTIYF	TGTGCCAGCAGTTTAGGAGGGGTGGGAAACACCATATATTTT
TRBD1	TRBV10-1	TRBJ2-2	NA	CASSEDAGTGVTGELFF	TGCGCCAGCAGTGAGGACGCCGGGACAGGGGTAACCGGGGAGCTGTTTTTT
NA	TRBV27	TRBJ1-4	NA	CASRKKLGSTNEKLFF	TGTGCCAGCAGGAAAAAACTAGGGTCAACTAATGAAAAACTGTTTTTT
TRBD2	TRBV2	TRBJ2-3	NA	CASSVEREIQYF	TGTGCCAGCAGTGTCGAGCGGGAGATTCAGTATTTT
TRBD1	TRBV6-1	TRBJ1-1	few	CATKTGTGNTEAFF	TGTGCCACCAAAACCGGGACAGGGAACACTGAAGCTTTCTTT
TRBD2	TRBV15	TRBJ2-7	few	CATSRAGLAGEQYF	TGTGCCACCAGCAGAGCGGGACTAGCAGGCGAGCAGTACTTC
NA	TRBV18	TRBJ1-2	NA	CASSPEGSWGYTF	TGTGCCAGCTCACCAGAGGGATCGTGGGGCTACACCTTC
TRBD1	TRBV5-4	TRBJ2-7	NA	CASFRQGGYEQYF	TGTGCCAGTTTTCGACAGGGCGGCTACGAGCAGTACTTC
TRBD1	TRBV10-3	TRBJ1-6	NA	CAISEQGQVPSPLHF	TGTGCCATCAGTGAGCAGGGACAGGTACCTTCACCCCTCCACTTT
TRBD1	TRBV27	TRBJ1-2	NA	CASSSRWAKGTGVNGYTF	TGTGCCAGCAGTTCCCGATGGGCCAAGGGGACAGGGGTGAATGGCTACACCTTC
TRBD1	TRBV30	TRBJ1-2	NA	CALGTGGGYGYTF	TGTGCCTTAGGGACAGGCGGGGGCTATGGCTACACCTTC
TRBD2	TRBV10-3	TRBJ2-1	NA	CAISEVAGLLVDEQFF	TGTGCCATCAGTGAGGTAGCGGGTCTCCTGGTCGATGAGCAGTTCTTC
NA	TRBV19	TRBJ1-4	few	CASSIGGAGEEKLFF	TGTGCCAGTAGTATAGGCGGAGCAGGGGAGGAAAAACTGTTTTTT
NA	TRBV6-5	TRBJ2-2	NA	CAIRRGYTGELFF	TGTGCCATCAGAAGGGGGTACACCGGGGAGCTGTTTTTT
TRBD2	TRBV30	TRBJ2-3	NA	CAWNSGRETDTQYF	TGTGCCTGGAACAGCGGGAGGGAAACAGATACGCAGTATTTT
NA	TRBV11-2	TRBJ2-5	few	CASSRGQIQETQYF	TGTGCCAGCAGCCGTGGGCAGATCCAAGAGACCCAGTACTTC
NA	TRBV2	TRBJ2-7	NA	CASSDTGLEEQYF	TGTGCCAGCAGTGATACAGGGTTGGAGGAGCAGTACTTC
NA	TRBV9	TRBJ2-5	NA	CASSVGGDRETQYF	TGTGCCAGCAGCGTAGGGGGGGACCGGGAGACCCAGTACTTC
TRBD2	TRBV7-2	TRBJ2-2	NA	CASSLLASGSGGELFF	TGTGCCAGCAGCTTACTGGCTAGCGGGAGCGGCGGGGAGCTGTTTTTT